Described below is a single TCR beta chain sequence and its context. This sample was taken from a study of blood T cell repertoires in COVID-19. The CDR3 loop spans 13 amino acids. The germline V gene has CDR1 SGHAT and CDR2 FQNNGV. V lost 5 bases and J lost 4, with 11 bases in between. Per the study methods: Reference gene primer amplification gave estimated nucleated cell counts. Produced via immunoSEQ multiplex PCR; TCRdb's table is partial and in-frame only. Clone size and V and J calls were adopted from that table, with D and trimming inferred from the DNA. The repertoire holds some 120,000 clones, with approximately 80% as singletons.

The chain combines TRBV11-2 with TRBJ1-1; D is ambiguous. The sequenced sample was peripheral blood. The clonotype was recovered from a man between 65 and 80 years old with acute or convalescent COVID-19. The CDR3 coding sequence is TGTGCCAGCAGCCCCGACGCAGGCACTGAAGCTTTCTTT. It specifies CASSPDAGTEAFF.